This T cell receptor beta chain was identified during a study of CD8 T cells in ankylosing spondylitis. General study results and limits: A TCR beta motif of eight or nine highly homologous variants seemed to mark ankylosing spondylitis blood.

Only a few counts were recorded for this clonotype. Antigen: not known. Germline-derived CDR1 and CDR2 are SGHVS and FNYEAQ. The V and J ends lost 6 bases and 3 bases respectively, with 18 bases between them. The CDR3 runs 15 residues. TCRdb reprocessed the 5' RACE reads via MiXCR and lists one record per CDR3 protein. This sample has 450,000 to 550,000 distinct CDR3 sequences, with less than 6% found just once. The TCR comes from a male donor with ankylosing spondylitis. The chain carries TRBV7-6 and TRBJ2-7, with D perhaps TRBD2 (5 bases). The sequencing sample was made of blood, either unsorted or a sorted T cell fraction (not recorded which). The CDR3 protein is CASRPLPDSDYEQYF. CDR3 coding DNA: TGTGCCAGCAGGCCACTTCCGGACTCAGACTACGAGCAGTACTTC.